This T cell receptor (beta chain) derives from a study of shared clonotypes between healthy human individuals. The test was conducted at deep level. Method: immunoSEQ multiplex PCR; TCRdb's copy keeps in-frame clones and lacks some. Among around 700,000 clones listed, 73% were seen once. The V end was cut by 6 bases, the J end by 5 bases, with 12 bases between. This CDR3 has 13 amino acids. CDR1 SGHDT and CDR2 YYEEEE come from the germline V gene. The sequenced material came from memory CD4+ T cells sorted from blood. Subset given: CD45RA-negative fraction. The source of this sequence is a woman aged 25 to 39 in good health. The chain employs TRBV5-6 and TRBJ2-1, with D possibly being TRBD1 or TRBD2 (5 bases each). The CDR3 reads CASTLGTDNEQFF. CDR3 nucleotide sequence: TGTGCCAGCACCCTCGGGACCGACAATGAGCAGTTCTTC.